This TCR beta chain was recovered during a study of molecular identifiers for immune sequencing clone quantification. This CDR3 is built from 17 residues. Germline V gives CDR1 LNHDA, CDR2 SQIVND (reference sequence). With 3 bases removed from V and 1 base from J, the gap between germline ends came to 16 bases. A single record per CDR3 protein comes from TCRdb applying MiXCR to the PCR reads. In the table there are approximately 680,000 distinct CDR3 sequences, approximately 24% of which are singletons. This clonotype has only a few counts. The source material was naive CD8+ T cells from blood, with Jurkat cell RNA spiked in. Subset here: FACS-sorted CD8+CD4-CCR7+CD45RA+ naive T cells. The chain couples TRBV19 to TRBJ1-5; D is possibly TRBD1 (5 bases). The clonotype comes from a human donor in good health. Some libraries in this study had Jurkat cell RNA spiked in. CDR3 DNA: TGTGCCAGTAGTATGGTTAGTGGCAGGGCCAGCAATCAGCCCCAGCATTTT. Protein product: CASSMVSGRASNQPQHF.